The 31 T cell receptor beta chains presented below share a single source sample, sequenced in a study of T cell responses to AZD1222 COVID-19 vaccine. Clones were sequenced by immunoSEQ multiplex PCR, and TCRdb holds only the in-frame ones, with some missing. This sample lists about 140,000 clones; its ten largest clones have about 2%. What was sequenced was peripheral blood. These receptors originate from an adult in good health.

The chain joins TRBV9 to TRBJ2-1; 8 positions agree with TRBD2. This CDR3 has 16 residues. The V gene's germline CDR1 is SGDLS and CDR2 YYNGEE. V lost 4 bases and J lost 2; bases outside the gene matches: 8. CDR3 sequence: CASSSPGGPAYNEQFF. The CDR3 coding sequence is TGTGCCAGCAGCTCCCCGGGGGGGCCAGCCTACAATGAGCAGTTCTTC.

The gene calls are TRBV11-3 and TRBJ1-3; D uncertain. Deletions cut 1 base from V and 2 bases from J, with 6 bases between. Germline V gene lookup returns CDR1 SGHNT and CDR2 YENEEA. This CDR3 has 14 amino acids. In nucleotides, the CDR3 is TGTGCCAGCAGCTTAGTCGGGACTGGAAACACCATATATTTT. As protein: CASSLVGTGNTIYF.

This chain links TRBV29-1 with TRBJ1-3; D gene ambiguous. CDR1 and CDR2 (germline): SQVTM, ANQGSEA. Trimming took 4 bases from V and 0 from J, leaving 7 bases between them. This CDR3 has 13 amino acids. This CDR3 reads CSVGEGSGNTIYF. The CDR3 nucleotides read TGCAGCGTTGGGGAAGGCTCTGGAAACACCATATATTTT.

The chain has TRBV10-2 and TRBJ1-5; D gene unclear. The CDR3 loop spans 12 amino acids. From germline, CDR1 is WSHSY and CDR2 SAAADI. Deletions cut 6 bases from V and 11 bases from J, with 14 bases between. CDR3 DNA: TGCGCCAGCAGCGGACCTTCTATTACCCAGCATTTT. Protein sequence: CASSGPSITQHF.

The gene calls are TRBV9 and TRBJ2-3, with TRBD1 matching 8 bases. CDR3 length: 16 residues. J lost 8 bases, V lost 0 bases, and 11 bases had no gene match. Germline V gene lookup returns CDR1 SGDLS and CDR2 YYNGEE. The DNA for the CDR3 is TGTGCCAGCAGCGTAGCCTGGCAGGGGGCGCTTGGTACGCAGTATTTT. It codes for CASSVAWQGALGTQYF.

The chain has TRBV2 and TRBJ2-7; no firm D call. This CDR3 comprises 11 residues. With 7 bases removed from V and 5 bases from J, the gap between germline ends came to 9 bases. Germline values: CDR1 SNHLY, CDR2 FYNNEI. CDR3 sequence reads: CASNPPHEQYF. Here the CDR3 DNA reads TGTGCCAGCAACCCCCCTCACGAGCAGTACTTC.

The chain combines TRBV30 with TRBJ1-2, with 9 bases identical to TRBD1. This CDR3 comprises 13 residues. In germline, CDR1 is GTSNPN, CDR2 SVGIG (reference sequence). V shed 0 bases, J shed 7 bases, and the junction held 3 bases outside the gene matches. The CDR3 nucleotides are TGTGCCTGGAGTGTACAGGGGGCAGTTGGCTACACCTTC. Translated, it gives CAWSVQGAVGYTF.

This rearrangement joins TRBV6-4 to TRBJ1-5; the D gene is possibly TRBD1 (6 bases). Per germline, CDR1 MRHNA and CDR2 SNTAGT. The CDR3 loop spans 13 amino acids. V lost 3 bases to trimming and J lost 6 bases, with 9 bases between them. As DNA, the CDR3 is TGTGCCAGCAGTGAACAGGGCGGTCAGCCCCAGCATTTT. It yields the protein CASSEQGGQPQHF.

The J gene is TRBJ1-1, the V gene TRBV6-1, with D tentatively TRBD1 (5 bases). The germline V and J ends were trimmed by 1 base and 5 bases, with 8 bases remaining between them. The CDR3 is 13 amino acids. Per the germline V gene, CDR1 is MNHNS and CDR2 is SASEGT. CDR3 bases: TGTGCCAGCAGTGAAGGTCGGGGGACTGAAGCTTTCTTT. It specifies CASSEGRGTEAFF.

The chain joins TRBV4-2 to TRBJ1-3; the D gene is possibly TRBD1 (6 bases). The V gene lost 4 bases and the J gene lost 2 bases, with 12 bases spanning the gap. The V gene's germline CDR1 is LGHNA and CDR2 YNFKEQ. The CDR3 covers 15 residues. The CDR3 loop is CASSPPGGPGNTIYF. The CDR3 region has the DNA TGTGCCAGCAGCCCTCCGGGGGGCCCTGGAAACACCATATATTTT.

The chain links TRBV28 to TRBJ2-6, with D unclear. This CDR3 has 16 residues. V shed 3 bases and J shed 0 bases, with 9 bases lying between them. Per germline, CDR1 MDHEN and CDR2 SYDVKM. The CDR3 DNA follows: TGTGCCAGCAGTTTGGAAACTCCCTCTGGGGCCAACGTCCTGACTTTC. Amino acid sequence: CASSLETPSGANVLTF.

J is TRBJ1-2 and V is TRBV7-2; 7 nucleotides line up with TRBD1. The J segment lost 5 bases and the V segment lost 7 bases, leaving 4 bases of the junction unmatched. The CDR3 loop spans 12 amino acids. Germline V gene lookup returns CDR1 SGHTA and CDR2 FQGNSA. The CDR3 coding sequence is TGTGCCAGCACCGGCAGGGGGTATGGCTACACCTTC. It specifies CASTGRGYGYTF.

The J gene is TRBJ2-3, the V gene TRBV19, with D possibly being TRBD2 (5 bases). This CDR3 has 14 residues. Germline CDR1 reads LNHDA; CDR2 reads SQIVND (reference sequence). V lost 3 bases, J lost 6 bases, and 13 bases lay in between. In nucleotides, the CDR3 is TGTGCCAGTAGTATCGGACTTCCTCCGGATACGCAGTATTTT. Its protein is CASSIGLPPDTQYF.

The chain is built from TRBV2 and TRBJ2-2; 10 nucleotides match TRBD2. There are 15 residues in the CDR3. Per germline, CDR1 SNHLY and CDR2 FYNNEI. Trimming at V came to 7 bases and at J to 5 bases, leaving 7 bases not matched to a gene. DNA of the CDR3: TGTGCCAGCACGGGACTAGCGTCCAAGACCGGGGAGCTGTTTTTT. This codes for CASTGLASKTGELFF.

The CDR3 sequence: CSVRTGEETQYF. CDR3 bases: TGCAGCGTGAGGACAGGGGAAGAGACCCAGTACTTC. The chain is built from TRBV29-1 and TRBJ2-5; 9 positions match TRBD1. The CDR3 is made up of 12 amino acids. Germline V lookup: CDR1 SQVTM, CDR2 ANQGSEA. V shed 6 bases and J 3 bases; nucleotides not matched to a gene: 2. The full variable domain, completed using reference TRBV29-1 and TRBJ2-5, is SAVISQKPSRDICQRGTSLTIQCQVDSQVTMMFWYRQQPGQSLTLIATANQGSEATYESGFVIDKFPISRPNLTFSTLTVSNMSPEDSSIYLCSVRTGEETQYFGPGTRLLVL.

The chain joins TRBV21-1 to TRBJ2-7; TRBD1, the table's D call, was not compared with the DNA. TRBV21-1 is given as a pseudogene. This CDR3 comprises 16 residues. The CDR3 reads CASSTGQGKRYYEQYF. The CDR3 coding sequence is TGTGCCAGCAGCACCGGACAGGGAAAAAGATACTACGAGCAGTACTTC.

The chain links TRBV6-5 to TRBJ1-1, with 7 bases aligning to TRBD1. This CDR3 has 14 amino acids. V was clipped by 7 bases and J by 4 bases; unmatched bases: 9. CDR1 and CDR2 (germline): MNHEY, SVGAGI. CDR3 amino acids: CASTPGGGGTEAFF. The CDR3 nucleotides read TGTGCCAGCACCCCTGGAGGGGGCGGCACTGAAGCTTTCTTT.

As concerns this clone: Different DNA sequences within this sample yield the same CDR3. J is TRBJ1-1 and V is TRBV11-3, with D uncertain. The V end lost 2 bases, the J end lost 0 bases, and 4 bases lay between the germline ends. The CDR3 length is 13 residues. The germline CDR1 and CDR2 sequences are SGHNT and YENEEA. The CDR3 bases are TGTGCCAGCAGCTTAACAGTGAACACTGAAGCTTTCTTT. Protein: CASSLTVNTEAFF.

The gene calls are TRBV29-1 and TRBJ2-7; maybe TRBD2 (6 bases). This CDR3 spans 15 amino acids. Germline CDR1 SQVTM, CDR2 ANQGSEA. The V end was cut by 6 bases, the J end by 4 bases, with 22 bases between. The CDR3: CSVASGSRKPYEQYF. The CDR3 DNA reads as TGCAGCGTGGCCTCCGGGAGCCGAAAACCTTACGAGCAGTACTTC.

The chain has TRBV6-6 and TRBJ2-1, with D possibly matching TRBD1 (7 bases). Germline V gene sequence: CDR1 MNHNY, CDR2 SVGAGI (reference sequence). The CDR3 runs 17 residues. Trimming took off 5 bases at V and 4 bases at J, with 21 bases between the two ends. The CDR3 DNA follows: TGTGCCAGCAGTCTAACTAACCGGGGGACAGCTTACAATGAGCAGTTCTTC. Translation: CASSLTNRGTAYNEQFF.

The rearrangement links TRBV7-2 to TRBJ1-2; D gene unclear. The length of the CDR3 is 12 residues. The germline V gene encodes CDR1 SGHTA and CDR2 FQGNSA. V lost 3 bases and J lost 4, with 6 bases in between. Here the CDR3 DNA reads TGTGCCAGCAGCTTCAGTCCCTATGGCTACACCTTC. This encodes CASSFSPYGYTF.

This chain joins TRBV29-1 and TRBJ1-1; TRBD1 matches at 10 bases. V gave up 5 bases and J gave up 5 bases; unmatched junction bases: 14. The CDR3 consists of 16 residues. Per germline, CDR1 SQVTM and CDR2 ANQGSEA. The CDR3 protein is CSVSPMVTGGWTEAFF. Here the CDR3 DNA reads TGCAGCGTTTCTCCTATGGTGACAGGGGGCTGGACTGAAGCTTTCTTT.

The chain is built from TRBV6-5 and TRBJ1-4; the D is unclear. CDR1 is MNHEY, CDR2 SVGAGI, per germline. Trimming removed 2 bases at V and 4 bases at J, with 8 bases between. The CDR3 loop spans 14 amino acids. Written as DNA, the CDR3 is TGTGCCAGCAGTTACGGCAGGCGTAATGAAAAACTGTTTTTT. Translated, it gives CASSYGRRNEKLFF.

The chain has TRBV10-3 and TRBJ1-1, with D possibly matching TRBD1 (5 bases). There are 13 residues in the CDR3. V was pared by 6 bases and J by 6 bases, with 14 bases between. In germline, CDR1 is ENHRY, CDR2 SYGVKD. CDR3 loop: CAIRGVNIAEAFF. As DNA, the CDR3 is TGTGCCATCAGGGGGGTGAACATCGCTGAAGCTTTCTTT.

This chain connects TRBV28 to TRBJ2-7; TRBD2 might be the D (6 bases). Germline V gene lookup returns CDR1 MDHEN and CDR2 SYDVKM. The CDR3 totals 13 residues. Trimming removed 10 bases at V and 4 bases at J, with 17 bases between. The CDR3 DNA reads TGTGCCACCTTCCGGGACGGGGGATACGAGCAGTACTTC. Its translation: CATFRDGGYEQYF. Full variable domain (missing parts from reference TRBV28 and TRBJ2-7): DVKVTQSSRYLVKRTGEKVFLECVQDMDHENMFWYRQDPGLGLRLIYFSYDVKMKEKGDIPEGYSVSREKKERFSLILESASTNQTSMYLCATFRDGGYEQYFGPGTRLTVT.

The rearrangement joins TRBV6-1 to TRBJ1-2; unclear D gene. The CDR3 spans 14 residues. From germline, CDR1 is MNHNS and CDR2 SASEGT. V was trimmed by 1 base and J by 2 bases, leaving 8 bases between them. The CDR3, as DNA: TGTGCCAGCAGTGAAGGGGGTACGAACTATGGCTACACCTTC. Translating gives CASSEGGTNYGYTF.

This sequence joins TRBV7-6 and TRBJ1-3, with a tentative D call TRBD1 (5 bases). V shed 1 base and J shed 5 bases, with 12 bases lying between them. The CDR3 sequence is 15 residues long. Germline CDR1 is SGHVS and CDR2 is FNYEAQ. The CDR3 sequence is CASSLGHGGRNTIYF. The CDR3 bases are TGTGCCAGCAGCTTAGGACATGGGGGAAGAAACACCATATATTTT. Using reference TRBV7-6 and TRBJ1-3 for the parts outside the CDR3, the full variable domain is GAGVSQSPRYKVTKRGQDVALRCDPISGHVSLYWYRQALGQGPEFLTYFNYEAQQDKSGLPNDRFSAERPEGSISTLTIQRTEQRDSAMYRCASSLGHGGRNTIYFGEGSWLTVV.

The rearrangement joins TRBV5-8 to TRBJ1-1; TRBD1 aligns across 7 bases. CDR1 SGHTS and CDR2 YDEGEE come from the germline V gene. This CDR3 is 17 amino acids long. Losses at the gene ends were 0 bases for V and 10 bases for J; bases not matched to a gene: 18. This CDR3 is CASSLDDTPGQRMLAFF. The DNA for the CDR3 is TGTGCCAGCAGCTTGGACGATACCCCGGGACAGAGGATGTTAGCTTTCTTT.

V gene TRBV4-3 combines with J gene TRBJ1-4; a possible D gene is TRBD1 (6 bases). Germline CDR1 is LGHNA and CDR2 is YSLEER. The CDR3 is made up of 18 amino acids. Between the trimmed V and J ends, which lost 0 bases and 2 bases, there was a span of 16 bases. As DNA, the CDR3 is TGCGCCAGCAGCCAAGACCCCCTCACAGGGTCCACTAATGAAAAACTGTTTTTT. Its translation is CASSQDPLTGSTNEKLFF.

The chain has TRBV4-2 and TRBJ2-1; 7 bases align to TRBD1. CDR1 is LGHNA and CDR2 is YNFKEQ in the germline V gene. CDR3 length: 10 amino acids. Trimming at V came to 10 bases and at J to 7 bases, leaving 1 base not matched to a gene. This CDR3 is CATRGNEQFF. In DNA form, the CDR3 reads TGTGCCACCAGGGGGAATGAGCAGTTCTTC.

The chain uses TRBV6-5 and TRBJ1-4; the match to TRBD1 covers 8 bases. The CDR3 extends over 15 amino acids. Per the germline V gene, CDR1 is MNHEY and CDR2 is SVGAGI. The V segment lost 6 bases and the J segment 7 bases; nucleotides outside the gene matches: 10. CDR3 sequence (DNA): TGTGCCAGCAGAGCGGACAGGGCCCGGGGTGAAAAACTGTTTTTT. Translating it yields CASRADRARGEKLFF.